This TCR beta chain was sequenced in a study of identical twins' blood T cells. From germline, CDR1 is SGHDN and CDR2 FVKESK. Trimming stripped 4 bases from V and 0 bases from J, with 10 bases between. The CDR3 totals 15 residues. Likely shared infections and vaccines: all three twin pairs were reared together. Both ends of each TCR cDNA library bore sample-specific barcodes. In TCRdb, the 5' RACE reads were re-called with MiXCR into one record per CDR3 protein. The table has 400,000 or so distinct CDR3 sequences, over 25% seen once. This clonotype was picked up a small number of times. The specimen sequenced was PBMCs. The chain recombines TRBV14 with TRBJ1-3; TRBD1 might be the D (5 bases). This clonotype was obtained from a woman aged 18-50 years in good health. The chain's CDR3 is CASSRGFFSGNTIYF. In nucleotides, the CDR3 is TGTGCCAGCAGCCGGGGGTTTTTCTCTGGAAACACCATATATTTT.